These 30 T cell receptor beta chains were all obtained from the same sample, sequenced in a study of blood T cell repertoires in COVID-19. Profiling relied on immunoSEQ multiplex PCR, and the TCRdb table lists in-frame clones only, not all of them. This table has fewer than 500,000 clones, roughly 91% appearing once. The sample was peripheral blood. The receptors were gathered from a young woman with acute or convalescent COVID-19.

CDR3 bases: TGTGCCAGCAGCGGCAAAAGACAGGGTTTGAGACCCTACGAGCAGTACTTC. Translating it yields CASSGKRQGLRPYEQYF. J is TRBJ2-7 and V is TRBV7-9; 7 bases align to TRBD1. With 5 bases clipped from V and 2 bases from J, the junction kept 15 bases outside the gene matches. In germline, CDR1 is SEHNR, CDR2 FQNEAQ (reference sequence). This CDR3 is 17 amino acids long.

The chain employs TRBV12-3 or TRBV12-4 and TRBJ2-7, with 7 positions matching TRBD1. The CDR3 length is 13 residues. J was trimmed by 3 bases and V by 5 bases; bases with no gene match: 4. Written as DNA, the CDR3 is TGTGCCAGCAGTCGACAGGGCAACTACGAGCAGTACTTC. This gives the protein CASSRQGNYEQYF.

Only one count was recorded for this clone. The chain joins TRBV5-1 to TRBJ2-1; possibly TRBD1 for D (6 bases). V lost 3 bases and J 2 bases, leaving 6 bases between the germline ends. Germline assignment: CDR1 SGHRS and CDR2 YFSETQ. This CDR3 contains 13 residues. CDR3 bases: TGCGCCAGCAGCTGGACAGCCTACAATGAGCAGTTCTTC. This gives the protein CASSWTAYNEQFF.

This clone was observed a few times. This chain joins TRBV9 and TRBJ1-1; D gene unclear. The CDR3 is made up of 12 amino acids. Germline V lookup: CDR1 SGDLS, CDR2 YYNGEE. Trimming stripped 3 bases from V and 2 bases from J, with 5 bases between. CDR3 region: CASSGRNTEAFF. The CDR3, as DNA: TGTGCCAGCAGCGGGAGAAACACTGAAGCTTTCTTT.

The chain carries TRBV5-8 and TRBJ1-5; D remains ambiguous. This CDR3 has 14 amino acids. V was trimmed by 1 base and J by 3 bases, leaving 8 bases between them. Looked up from germline, CDR1 is SGHTS and CDR2 is YDEGEE. Here the CDR3 reads CASSLMAINQPQHF. The CDR3 DNA follows: TGTGCCAGCAGCTTGATGGCAATCAATCAGCCCCAGCATTTT.

This chain joins TRBV27 and TRBJ2-1, with 9 bases aligning to TRBD2. This CDR3 contains 15 residues. The V segment lost 2 bases and the J segment 4 bases; nucleotides outside the gene matches: 3. Germline V gene sequence: CDR1 MNHEY, CDR2 SMNVEV (reference sequence). The CDR3 DNA follows: TGTGCCAGCAGTTTAACGCGGGGGGGGTACAATGAGCAGTTCTTC. Its translation: CASSLTRGGYNEQFF.

The rearrangement joins TRBV3-1 (or the pseudogene TRBV3-2) to TRBJ2-3; 9 bases fit TRBD2. J was trimmed by 1 base and V by 0 bases; bases with no gene match: 2. CDR1 LGHDT and CDR2 YNNKEL come from the germline V gene (reference sequence). There are 16 residues in the CDR3. The CDR3 sequence: CASSQDLAGRTDTQYF. DNA of the CDR3: TGTGCCAGCAGCCAAGATCTAGCGGGGCGCACAGATACGCAGTATTTT.

The chain couples TRBV6-2 or TRBV6-3 to TRBJ2-1; weak D call: TRBD1 (6 bases). Trimming cost V 3 bases and J 4 bases, with 10 bases left between them. This CDR3 comprises 14 residues. The germline CDR1 and CDR2 sequences are MNHEY and SVGEGT. The CDR3 sequence is CASSYIGGYNEQFF. The CDR3 DNA reads as TGTGCCAGCAGTTATATAGGGGGTTACAATGAGCAGTTCTTC.

This chain links TRBV11-2 with TRBJ1-2, with 7 bases that match TRBD1. Germline V lookup: CDR1 SGHAT, CDR2 FQNNGV. The CDR3 is 13 amino acids. V shed 4 bases and J 2 bases; nucleotides not matched to a gene: 1. The CDR3 is CASSSRGNYGYTF. DNA of the CDR3: TGTGCCAGCAGCTCCAGGGGGAACTATGGCTACACCTTC.

This chain joins TRBV29-1 and TRBJ1-4; 7 bases agree with TRBD1. Germline assignment: CDR1 SQVTM and CDR2 ANQGSEA. V gave up 7 bases and J gave up 8 bases; unmatched junction bases: 7. This CDR3 region has 12 residues. This CDR3 reads CSAAGTAEKLFF. The CDR3 DNA sequence: TGCAGCGCCGCCGGGACAGCCGAAAAACTGTTTTTT.

The chain is built from TRBV5-6 and TRBJ2-7; the D gene is possibly TRBD1 (5 bases). CDR1 and CDR2 (germline): SGHDT, YYEEEE. The CDR3 totals 15 residues. V lost 2 bases and J 2 bases, leaving 14 bases between the germline ends. The CDR3: CASSFQGRATYEQYF. Here the CDR3 DNA reads TGTGCCAGCAGCTTTCAGGGTCGGGCCACCTACGAGCAGTACTTC.

The genes are TRBV27 and TRBJ1-1, with D possibly TRBD1 on 5 matching bases. This CDR3 contains 14 residues. Looked up from germline, CDR1 is MNHEY and CDR2 is SMNVEV (reference sequence). V lost 7 bases to trimming and J lost 2 bases, with 14 bases between them. CDR3 residues: CASTGGYGNTEAFF. The CDR3 DNA is TGTGCCAGCACCGGGGGGTATGGAAACACTGAAGCTTTCTTT.

The gene calls are TRBV5-5 and TRBJ1-5; D is uncertain. V was shortened by 0 bases and J by 2 bases, with 15 bases between the two germline ends. Germline assignment: CDR1 SGHKS and CDR2 YYEKEE (reference sequence). The CDR3 is made up of 17 amino acids. The CDR3 is CASSLVLGRTGNQPQHF. The CDR3 DNA reads TGTGCCAGCAGCTTGGTCTTGGGGAGGACGGGCAATCAGCCCCAGCATTTT.

The rearrangement uses TRBV4-1 and TRBJ1-1; tentatively, D is TRBD1 (6 bases). Germline CDR1 reads MGHRA; CDR2 reads YSYEKL. Trimming removed 4 bases from V and 11 bases from J, with 26 bases in between. The CDR3 runs 16 residues. The CDR3 region has the DNA TGCGCCAGCAGCCTGGGTGCCCCGGGGACACGGATCCGGGCTTTCTTT. Translation: CASSLGAPGTRIRAFF.

The CDR3 spells CASSTPGTGGEQPQHF. DNA of the CDR3: TGTGCCAGTAGTACTCCCGGGACAGGGGGCGAACAGCCCCAGCATTTT. This chain connects TRBV19 to TRBJ1-5, with 12 positions matching TRBD1. CDR1 and CDR2 (germline): LNHDA, SQIVND (reference sequence). The V segment lost 4 bases and the J segment 7 bases; nucleotides outside the gene matches: 8. The CDR3 is 16 residues long.

This clone occurred once. This chain connects TRBV5-1 to TRBJ2-3, with 8 positions matching TRBD2. V lost 3 bases, J lost 4 bases, and 10 bases stayed unmatched. The CDR3 loop spans 16 amino acids. CDR1 SGHRS and CDR2 YFSETQ come from the germline V gene. The CDR3 DNA reads TGCGCCAGCAGCTATCCGGTGGGACTAGGGGCAGATACGCAGTATTTT. Translated: CASSYPVGLGADTQYF.

V is TRBV5-6 and J is TRBJ2-1; TRBD2 matches 14 bases. CDR3 length: 17 amino acids. Trimming cost V 3 bases and J 3 bases; bases outside gene matches: 5. In germline, CDR1 is SGHDT, CDR2 YYEEEE. CDR3 sequence reads: CASSSLGLAGDYNEQFF. Here the CDR3 DNA reads TGTGCCAGCAGCTCCCTGGGACTAGCGGGAGACTACAATGAGCAGTTCTTC.

Points on this clone: One end of the junction is discordant with germline, which a read error may explain. This sequence joins TRBV4-1 and TRBJ2-3; tentative D call: TRBD2 (5 bases). From germline, CDR1 is MGHRA and CDR2 YSYEKL. The CDR3 length is 15 residues. The CDR3 coding sequence is TGCGCCAGCAGCCAAGTTCCCGCTAGCAAAGATACGCAGTATTTT. Protein sequence: CASSQVPASKDTQYF.

This clone has just a few counts. The chain uses TRBV5-6 and TRBJ1-6; 7 nucleotides agree with TRBD1. The germline V gene has CDR1 SGHDT and CDR2 YYEEEE. The V gene end was trimmed by 5 bases and the J gene end by 4 bases; junction bases not matched to a gene: 6. This CDR3 contains 15 residues. CDR3: CASSWRTGYNSPLHF. CDR3 coding DNA: TGTGCCAGCAGTTGGCGGACAGGTTATAATTCACCCCTCCACTTT.

The chain employs TRBV6-6 and TRBJ2-7, with a tentative D call TRBD1 (5 bases). In germline, CDR1 is MNHNY, CDR2 SVGAGI (reference sequence). V was pared by 2 bases and J by 7 bases, with 18 bases between. This CDR3 is 15 amino acids long. The CDR3 DNA sequence: TGTGCCAGCAGTTACGCTGGGGCTCTCCCCCTAGAGCAGTACTTC. Encoded protein: CASSYAGALPLEQYF.

Here the CDR3 DNA reads TGTGCCAGCAGCCCCGCGGGGACAGCGGCCGGGGAGCTGTTTTTT. It translates to CASSPAGTAAGELFF. The V gene is TRBV7-6, the J gene TRBJ2-2; the D gene is possibly TRBD1 (7 bases). Germline values: CDR1 SGHVS, CDR2 FNYEAQ. V lost 5 bases, J lost 6 bases, and 16 bases lay in between. The CDR3 spans 15 residues.

The J gene is TRBJ2-2, the V gene TRBV5-1; the match to TRBD2 covers 8 bases. The J segment lost 1 base and the V segment lost 3 bases, leaving 8 bases of the junction unmatched. CDR1 is SGHRS and CDR2 is YFSETQ in the germline V gene. The length of the CDR3 is 17 residues. CDR3 nucleotides: TGCGCCAGCAGCTCCCCCGCCGGGACTAGGAACACCGGGGAGCTGTTTTTT. Protein product: CASSSPAGTRNTGELFF. Based on the CDR3 plus reference TRBV5-1 and TRBJ2-2, the full variable domain is KAGVTQTPRYLIKTRGQQVTLSCSPISGHRSVSWYQQTPGQGLQFLFEYFSETQRNKGNFPGRFSGRQFSNSRSEMNVSTLELGDSALYLCASSSPAGTRNTGELFFGEGSRLTVL.

This chain uses TRBV28 with TRBJ1-6, with 7 bases lining up with TRBD1. Germline CDR1 is MDHEN and CDR2 is SYDVKM. Trimming removed 6 bases from V and 6 bases from J; junction bases left unmatched: 8. The CDR3 consists of 15 residues. This CDR3 reads CASSREGAGNSPLHF. DNA for the CDR3: TGTGCCAGCAGCCGCGAGGGGGCTGGTAATTCACCCCTCCACTTT. The full variable domain, with the rest looked up from reference TRBV28 and TRBJ1-6, is DVKVTQSSRYLVKRTGEKVFLECVQDMDHENMFWYRQDPGLGLRLIYFSYDVKMKEKGDIPEGYSVSREKKERFSLILESASTNQTSMYLCASSREGAGNSPLHFGNGTRLTVT.

The CDR3 is CASSPLTGSYEQYF. The DNA of the CDR3 is TGTGCCAGCAGTCCCTTGACAGGGAGCTACGAGCAGTACTTC. The chain carries TRBV27 and TRBJ2-7; 7 nucleotides line up with TRBD1. Losses at the gene ends were 5 bases for V and 3 bases for J; bases not matched to a gene: 7. The CDR3 covers 14 residues. Per the germline V gene, CDR1 is MNHEY and CDR2 is SMNVEV (reference sequence).

The J gene is TRBJ2-5, the V gene TRBV5-6; possibly TRBD2 for D (5 bases). Germline lookup yields CDR1 SGHDT and CDR2 YYEEEE. Trimming removed 3 bases from V and 2 bases from J, with 11 bases in between. CDR3 length equals 14 residues. The CDR3 sequence is CASSSKAEQETQYF. For the CDR3, the DNA is TGTGCCAGCAGCTCAAAAGCGGAGCAAGAGACCCAGTACTTC.

The V call is TRBV4-1, the J call TRBJ2-3; 7 bases fit TRBD1. This CDR3 region has 16 residues. The V gene end was trimmed by 3 bases and the J gene end by 2 bases; junction bases not matched to a gene: 8. Germline assignment: CDR1 MGHRA and CDR2 YSYEKL. CDR3 loop: CASSQAPGQNTDTQYF. The CDR3 region has the DNA TGCGCCAGCAGCCAGGCTCCGGGACAGAACACAGATACGCAGTATTTT.

The chain has TRBV5-4 and TRBJ1-6; no reliable D call. Germline V gene sequence: CDR1 SGHNT, CDR2 YYREEE (reference sequence). Trimming took off 3 bases at V and 7 bases at J, with 14 bases between the two ends. CDR3 length: 15 amino acids. This CDR3 is CASSSGPDRNSPLHF. CDR3 DNA: TGTGCCAGCAGCTCAGGCCCTGATAGAAATTCACCCCTCCACTTT.

The V and J genes are TRBV5-1 and TRBJ2-7; 8 bases agree with TRBD1. The CDR3 consists of 15 residues. Germline assignment: CDR1 SGHRS and CDR2 YFSETQ. The trim removed 5 bases at V and 2 bases at J, leaving 9 bases unmatched. The CDR3 nucleotides are TGCGCCAGCAGAAAAAACACAGGGGGGCCCTACGAGCAGTACTTC. It encodes CASRKNTGGPYEQYF.

The rearrangement joins TRBV5-4 to TRBJ2-3; a possible D gene is TRBD2 (5 bases). The CDR3 is 14 amino acids. Per germline, CDR1 SGHNT and CDR2 YYREEE (reference sequence). The V gene lost 3 bases and the J gene lost 11 bases, with 19 bases spanning the gap. The CDR3 loop reads CASSSMDGEWEQYF. As DNA, the CDR3 is TGTGCCAGCAGCTCCATGGACGGGGAGTGGGAGCAGTATTTT.

This clone was seen a handful of times. The V and J genes are TRBV6-1 and TRBJ2-3, with 7 bases lining up with TRBD2. Germline trimming cut 2 bases from V and 4 bases from J; bases unmatched to any gene: 3. Per germline, CDR1 MNHNS and CDR2 SASEGT. This CDR3 is 14 amino acids long. This chain's CDR3 is CASSEPSGADTQYF. The DNA of the CDR3 is TGTGCCAGCAGTGAACCCAGCGGGGCAGATACGCAGTATTTT.